The 25 T cell receptor beta chains below come from one sample, sequenced in a study of cytomegalovirus exposure and HLA in healthy donors. Researchers ran the PCR with 60 Vbeta and 13 Jbeta primers. Data came from immunoSEQ multiplex PCR; TCRdb stores just in-frame clones and leaves some out. The sample lists around 100,000 clones; around 84% were seen once. The specimen sequenced was PBMCs. The receptors were sampled from a man between 25 and 39 years old in good health and CMV-seropositive.

V and J are TRBV5-4 and TRBJ2-7; possibly TRBD2 for D (6 bases). Trimming left V 4 bases short and J 3 bases short, with 14 bases between. CDR1 SGHNT and CDR2 YYREEE come from the germline V gene (reference sequence). The CDR3 totals 14 residues. The CDR3: CASSHTGGFYEQYF. The CDR3 DNA reads TGTGCCAGCAGCCATACTGGGGGGTTCTACGAGCAGTACTTC.

This clone was counted once. The CDR3 spells CASMTRAGGHTGELFF. CDR3 DNA sequence: TGCGCCAGCATGACTAGAGCGGGGGGCCACACCGGGGAGCTGTTTTTT. The chain combines TRBV5-1 with TRBJ2-2; 9 bases map to TRBD2. The CDR3 covers 16 residues. Germline loops: CDR1 SGHRS, CDR2 YFSETQ. The junction had 9 bases not matched to a gene; V was cut back by 6 bases and J by 3 bases. The whole variable domain, remainder taken from reference TRBV5-1 and TRBJ2-2, is KAGVTQTPRYLIKTRGQQVTLSCSPISGHRSVSWYQQTPGQGLQFLFEYFSETQRNKGNFPGRFSGRQFSNSRSEMNVSTLELGDSALYLCASMTRAGGHTGELFFGEGSRLTVL.

The V gene is TRBV4-1, the J gene TRBJ1-1; perhaps TRBD1 as D (6 bases). Between the trimmed V and J ends, which lost 4 bases and 3 bases, there was a span of 15 bases. The CDR3 extends over 15 amino acids. CDR1 and CDR2 from the germline V gene are MGHRA and YSYEKL. CDR3 in DNA: TGCGCCAGCAGCCGGCAATCAAACAGGGACACTGAAGCTTTCTTT. Protein sequence: CASSRQSNRDTEAFF.

The CDR3 DNA sequence: TGCGCCAGCACTAGCGGGGTGAACACCGGGGAGCTGTTTTTT. This codes for CASTSGVNTGELFF. This chain links TRBV5-1 with TRBJ2-2; 9 bases align to TRBD2. There are 14 residues in the CDR3. Germline lookup yields CDR1 SGHRS and CDR2 YFSETQ. V lost 6 bases, J lost 1 base, and 1 base stayed unmatched.

CDR3 in amino acids: CASSLAALRDQETQYF. The CDR3 DNA follows: TGCGCCAGCAGCTTGGCCGCACTCCGGGACCAAGAGACCCAGTACTTC. V and J are TRBV5-1 and TRBJ2-5, with unresolved D. Germline-derived CDR1 and CDR2 are SGHRS and YFSETQ. There are 16 residues in the CDR3. V was trimmed by 0 bases and J by 0 bases, leaving 12 bases between them. Supplemented by reference TRBV5-1 and TRBJ2-5, the full variable domain reads KAGVTQTPRYLIKTRGQQVTLSCSPISGHRSVSWYQQTPGQGLQFLFEYFSETQRNKGNFPGRFSGRQFSNSRSEMNVSTLELGDSALYLCASSLAALRDQETQYFGPGTRLLVL.

The chain joins TRBV7-2 to TRBJ2-7; 7 nucleotides line up with TRBD2. Germline V gives CDR1 SGHTA, CDR2 FQGNSA. V lost 5 bases and J lost 3; bases outside the gene matches: 10. The CDR3 sequence is 15 residues long. The CDR3 spells CASSVWPGGGYEQYF. The CDR3 nucleotides read TGTGCCAGCAGCGTGTGGCCGGGGGGAGGCTACGAGCAGTACTTC.

The chain joins TRBV27 to TRBJ2-7, with 9 bases matching TRBD1. J was trimmed by 6 bases and V by 5 bases; bases with no gene match: 2. The CDR3 spans 12 residues. Germline V gene sequence: CDR1 MNHEY, CDR2 SMNVEV (reference sequence). CDR3 in amino acids: CASSGTGSEQYV. CDR3 DNA sequence: TGTGCCAGCAGTGGGACAGGGAGCGAGCAGTACGTC.

The genes are TRBV6-6 and TRBJ1-1, with D unclear. The V and J ends lost 0 bases and 4 bases respectively, with 15 bases between them. This CDR3 contains 16 residues. CDR1 is MNHNY and CDR2 is SVGAGI in the germline V gene (reference sequence). As DNA, the CDR3 is TGTGCCAGCAGTTACTCGTCGGGTGGAAGTCCCACTGAAGCTTTCTTT. This encodes CASSYSSGGSPTEAFF.

The chain is built from TRBV7-9 and TRBJ2-3; no clear D. The CDR3 totals 14 residues. CDR1 is SEHNR and CDR2 is FQNEAQ in the germline V gene (reference sequence). V gave up 3 bases and J gave up 3 bases, with 10 bases separating them. For the CDR3, the DNA is TGTGCCAGCAGCTTCCTTTTTATTACAGATACGCAGTATTTT. Encoded protein: CASSFLFITDTQYF.

This clone was observed a few times. The rearrangement links TRBV5-1 to TRBJ2-3; weak D call: TRBD2 (5 bases). V was shortened by 4 bases and J by 0 bases, with 9 bases between the two germline ends. The CDR3 consists of 14 residues. CDR1 and CDR2 (germline): SGHRS, YFSETQ. In DNA, the CDR3 is TGCGCCAGCAGCGCCCTAGCTAGCACAGATACGCAGTATTTT. This encodes CASSALASTDTQYF. Full variable domain (remainder filled in from reference TRBV5-1 and TRBJ2-3): KAGVTQTPRYLIKTRGQQVTLSCSPISGHRSVSWYQQTPGQGLQFLFEYFSETQRNKGNFPGRFSGRQFSNSRSEMNVSTLELGDSALYLCASSALASTDTQYFGPGTRLTVL.

This sequence joins TRBV19 and TRBJ2-2, with TRBD2 as a possible D gene (5 bases). Trimming pared 6 bases from V and 6 bases from J, leaving 11 bases between. Per germline, CDR1 LNHDA and CDR2 SQIVND (reference sequence). The CDR3 extends over 13 amino acids. CDR3 protein: CASRTSGAGELFF. In nucleotides, the CDR3 is TGTGCCAGTAGAACTAGTGGGGCCGGGGAGCTGTTTTTT. Filled out from reference TRBV19 and TRBJ2-2, the complete variable domain reads DGGITQSPKYLFRKEGQNVTLSCEQNLNHDAMYWYRQDPGQGLRLIYYSQIVNDFQKGDIAEGYSVSREKKESFPLTVTSAQKNPTAFYLCASRTSGAGELFFGEGSRLTVL.

J is TRBJ2-7 and V is TRBV28; 10 bases match TRBD1. The CDR3 is made up of 15 amino acids. With V trimmed by 4 bases and J by 0 bases, 3 bases remained unmatched. CDR1 is MDHEN and CDR2 is SYDVKM in the germline V gene. The CDR3 region has the DNA TGTGCCAGCAGTTGGGGACAGGGGTTCTCCTACGAGCAGTACTTC. This gives the protein CASSWGQGFSYEQYF.

The chain employs TRBV19 and TRBJ2-1, with D hard to call. Trimming pared 5 bases from V and 4 bases from J, leaving 3 bases between. The CDR3 runs to 11 residues. The germline gives CDR1 LNHDA, CDR2 SQIVND (reference sequence). The CDR3 is CASSAYNEQFF. CDR3 bases: TGTGCCAGTAGTGCGTACAATGAGCAGTTCTTC.

The chain is built from TRBV14 and TRBJ1-1, with 12 nucleotides matching TRBD1. The CDR3 loop spans 17 amino acids. J lost 4 bases, V lost 3 bases, and 9 bases had no gene match. In germline, CDR1 is SGHDN, CDR2 FVKESK. The CDR3 sequence: CASSHQRDRGPSTEAFF. Written as DNA, the CDR3 is TGTGCCAGCAGCCACCAAAGGGACAGGGGGCCAAGCACTGAAGCTTTCTTT.

V and J are TRBV7-8 and TRBJ2-7; the D gene is possibly TRBD2 (5 bases). The V gene lost 4 bases and the J gene lost 1 base, with 17 bases spanning the gap. Germline assignment: CDR1 SGHVS and CDR2 FQNEAQ. CDR3 length equals 16 residues. CDR3 residues: CASSWTVEGESYEQYV. CDR3 bases: TGTGCCAGCAGCTGGACGGTAGAGGGAGAGTCCTACGAGCAGTACGTC.

Only a few counts were recorded for this clone. The chain recombines TRBV28 with TRBJ1-1; TRBD1 is a possible D gene (5 bases). This CDR3 is 19 amino acids long. Trimming took off 6 bases at V and 3 bases at J, with 29 bases between the two ends. Per the germline V gene, CDR1 is MDHEN and CDR2 is SYDVKM. This CDR3 is CASSPLISPGWGEDTEAFF. In nucleotides, the CDR3 is TGTGCCAGCAGCCCACTCATAAGCCCGGGCTGGGGGGAGGACACTGAAGCTTTCTTT.

The J gene is TRBJ1-5, the V gene TRBV5-1; the D is unclear. This CDR3 spans 14 amino acids. Germline V lookup: CDR1 SGHRS, CDR2 YFSETQ. The V gene lost 0 bases and the J gene lost 4 bases, with 8 bases spanning the gap. CDR3: CASSLEPSNQPQHF. In nucleotides, the CDR3 is TGCGCCAGCAGCTTGGAGCCCTCTAATCAGCCCCAGCATTTT.

This clone appeared a few times. This CDR3 is CASSQGVEQYF. The DNA of the CDR3 is TGTGCCAGCAGCCAGGGGGTTGAGCAGTACTTC. This chain connects TRBV6-1 to TRBJ2-7; the match to TRBD1 covers 7 bases. Germline-derived CDR1 and CDR2 are MNHNS and SASEGT. The CDR3 is made up of 11 amino acids. Trimming at V came to 6 bases and at J to 7 bases, leaving 3 bases not matched to a gene.

The chain joins TRBV27 to TRBJ2-2; D is possibly TRBD2 (5 bases). Germline assignment: CDR1 MNHEY and CDR2 SMNVEV (reference sequence). The V end lost 3 bases, the J end lost 5 bases, and 13 bases lay between the germline ends. CDR3 length: 15 amino acids. CDR3 in DNA: TGTGCCAGCAGTTTTTTAGCTGGCGGGACCGGGGAGCTGTTTTTT. Residues: CASSFLAGGTGELFF.

This chain connects TRBV5-5 to TRBJ1-3, with D perhaps matching TRBD1 (6 bases). V was pared by 2 bases and J by 2 bases, with 8 bases between. The CDR3 has 14 residues. Per the germline V gene, CDR1 is SGHKS and CDR2 is YYEKEE (reference sequence). The CDR3 coding sequence is TGTGCCAGCAGCTTTTCAGGGGCTGGAAACACCATATATTTT. It codes for CASSFSGAGNTIYF.

This chain joins TRBV7-9 and TRBJ2-1; no firm D call. V shed 4 bases and J shed 6 bases, with 4 bases lying between them. This CDR3 comprises 11 residues. Germline V gives CDR1 SEHNR, CDR2 FQNEAQ (reference sequence). CDR3 coding DNA: TGTGCCAGCAGCTCCCTCAATGAGCAGTTCTTC. The encoded protein is CASSSLNEQFF.

The rearrangement joins TRBV5-4 to TRBJ2-6; 9 bases map to TRBD2. V was clipped by 3 bases and J by 1 base; unmatched bases: 8. CDR1 and CDR2 from the germline V gene are SGHNT and YYREEE (reference sequence). The CDR3 has 18 amino acids. CDR3 sequence reads: CASSSKGGGASGANVLTF. The CDR3, as DNA: TGTGCCAGCAGCTCGAAAGGCGGGGGGGCTTCTGGGGCCAACGTCCTGACTTTC.

The V call is TRBV2, the J call TRBJ2-5; the match to TRBD1 covers 7 bases. This CDR3 region has 15 residues. Germline V gives CDR1 SNHLY, CDR2 FYNNEI. Trimming at V came to 6 bases and at J to 2 bases, leaving 9 bases not matched to a gene. CDR3 sequence: CASRADRQGQETQYF. In DNA, the CDR3 is TGTGCCAGCAGGGCCGACAGACAGGGACAAGAGACCCAGTACTTC.

In nucleotides, the CDR3 is TGCGCCAGCAGCATCGGGACAAACGAGGACTATGGCTACACCTTC. Protein: CASSIGTNEDYGYTF. The genes are TRBV5-1 and TRBJ1-2; tentative D call: TRBD1 (6 bases). The CDR3 is 15 residues long. Germline lookup yields CDR1 SGHRS and CDR2 YFSETQ. V shed 4 bases and J shed 3 bases, with 16 bases lying between them.

This chain joins TRBV25-1 and TRBJ2-5, with a weak D call TRBD1 (6 bases). The CDR3 loop spans 16 amino acids. Trimming cost V 2 bases and J 2 bases, with 15 bases left between them. The germline gives CDR1 MGHDK, CDR2 SYGVNS. The CDR3 region is CASSEADRPRQETQYF. The DNA of the CDR3 is TGTGCCAGCAGTGAAGCTGACAGGCCCCGGCAAGAGACCCAGTACTTC. The whole variable domain, filled in from reference TRBV25-1 and TRBJ2-5, reads EADIYQTPRYLVIGTGKKITLECSQTMGHDKMYWYQQDPGMELHLIHYSYGVNSTEKGDLSSESTVSRIRTEHFPLTLESARPSHTSQYLCASSEADRPRQETQYFGPGTRLLVL.